The clone carrying this T cell receptor beta chain showed up just a few times. Its antigen is unidentified. Profiled with immunoSEQ multiplex PCR; TCRdb holds only in-frame clones, not every one. The table has around 15,000 clones, around 84% seen once. V trimming: 5 bases; J trimming: 2 bases; junction bases outside the gene matches: 13. CDR1 is MDHEN, CDR2 SYDVKM, per germline. The CDR3 runs to 18 residues. This specimen comes from a study of tumor-infiltrating lymphocytes in localized non-small cell lung cancer. Findings and caveats of the study: Not all patients were TCR sequenced, owing to tissue quantity. Tumors had more T cell infiltration than uninvolved lung, per TCRbeta sequencing and CD3 counts.

The J gene is TRBJ2-7, the V gene TRBV28; 12 bases align to TRBD1. Material for sequencing was uninvolved lung tissue not adjacent to the tumor. The TCR originated in a human donor with non-small cell lung cancer. The CDR3 loop reads CASSQWRDRGRKTYEQYF. The CDR3 nucleotides are TGTGCCAGCAGTCAATGGCGGGACAGGGGGCGGAAAACCTACGAGCAGTACTTC.